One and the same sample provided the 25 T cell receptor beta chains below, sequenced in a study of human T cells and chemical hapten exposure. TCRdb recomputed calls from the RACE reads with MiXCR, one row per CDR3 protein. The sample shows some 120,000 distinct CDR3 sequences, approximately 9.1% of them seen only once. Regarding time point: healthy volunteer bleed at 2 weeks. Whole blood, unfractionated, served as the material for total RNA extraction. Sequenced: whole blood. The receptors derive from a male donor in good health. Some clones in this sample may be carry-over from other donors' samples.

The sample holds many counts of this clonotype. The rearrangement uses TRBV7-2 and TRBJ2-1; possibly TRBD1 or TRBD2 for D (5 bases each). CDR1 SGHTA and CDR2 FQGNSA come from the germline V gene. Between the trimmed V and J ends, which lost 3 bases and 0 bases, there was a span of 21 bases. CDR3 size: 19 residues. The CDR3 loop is CASSFGPRGTYSSYNEQFF. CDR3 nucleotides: TGTGCCAGCAGCTTTGGGCCCCGAGGGACGTATAGCTCCTACAATGAGCAGTTCTTC.

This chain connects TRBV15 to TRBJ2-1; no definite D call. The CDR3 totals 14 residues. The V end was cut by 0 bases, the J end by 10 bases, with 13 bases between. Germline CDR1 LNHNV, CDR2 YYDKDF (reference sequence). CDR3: CATSRDFVGDEQFF. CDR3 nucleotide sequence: TGTGCCACCAGCAGAGATTTTGTAGGAGACGAGCAGTTCTTC.

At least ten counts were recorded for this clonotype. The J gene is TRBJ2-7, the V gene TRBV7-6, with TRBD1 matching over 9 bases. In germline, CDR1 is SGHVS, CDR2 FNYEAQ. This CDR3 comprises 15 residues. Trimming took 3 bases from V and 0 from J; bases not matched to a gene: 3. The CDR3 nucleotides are TGTGCCAGCAGCTTGGAGGGACAGGGCTCCTACGAGCAGTACTTC. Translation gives CASSLEGQGSYEQYF.

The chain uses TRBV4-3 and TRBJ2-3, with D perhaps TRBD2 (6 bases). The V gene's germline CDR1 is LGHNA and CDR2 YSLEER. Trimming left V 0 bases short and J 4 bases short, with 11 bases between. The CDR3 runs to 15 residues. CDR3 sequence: CASSQDRIAADTQYF. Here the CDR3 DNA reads TGCGCCAGCAGCCAAGATCGGATAGCGGCAGATACGCAGTATTTT.

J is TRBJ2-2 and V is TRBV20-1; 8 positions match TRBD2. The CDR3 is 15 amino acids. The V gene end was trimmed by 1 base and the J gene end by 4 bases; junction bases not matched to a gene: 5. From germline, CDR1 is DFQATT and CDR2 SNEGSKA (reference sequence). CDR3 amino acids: CSARAGGRSTGELFF. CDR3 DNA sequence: TGCAGTGCTAGAGCGGGGGGGCGGAGCACCGGGGAGCTGTTTTTT.

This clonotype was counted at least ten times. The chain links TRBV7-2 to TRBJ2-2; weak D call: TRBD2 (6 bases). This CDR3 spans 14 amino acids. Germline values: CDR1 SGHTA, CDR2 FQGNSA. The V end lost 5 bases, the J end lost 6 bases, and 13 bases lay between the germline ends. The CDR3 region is CASSPRREAGELFF. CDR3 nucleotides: TGTGCCAGCAGCCCCCGGAGGGAGGCCGGGGAGCTGTTTTTT.

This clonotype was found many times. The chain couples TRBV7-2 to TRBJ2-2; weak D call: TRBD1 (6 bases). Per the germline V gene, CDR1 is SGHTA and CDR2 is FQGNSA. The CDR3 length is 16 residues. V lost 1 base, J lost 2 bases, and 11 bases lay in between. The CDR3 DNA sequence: TGTGCCAGCAGCTTAGAGTGGGACATCAACACCGGGGAGCTGTTTTTT. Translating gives CASSLEWDINTGELFF.

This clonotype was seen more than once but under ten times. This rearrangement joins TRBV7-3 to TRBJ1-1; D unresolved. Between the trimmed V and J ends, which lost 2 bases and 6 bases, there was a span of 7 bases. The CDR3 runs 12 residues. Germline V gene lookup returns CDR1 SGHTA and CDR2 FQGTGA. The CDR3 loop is CASSLGRAEAFF. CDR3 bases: TGTGCCAGCAGCTTAGGGAGGGCTGAAGCTTTCTTT.

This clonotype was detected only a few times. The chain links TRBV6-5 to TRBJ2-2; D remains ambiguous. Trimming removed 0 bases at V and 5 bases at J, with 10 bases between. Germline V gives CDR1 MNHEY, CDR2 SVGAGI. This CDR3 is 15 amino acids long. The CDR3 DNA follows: TGTGCCAGCAGTTACTCGAGTGGAGCGACCGGGGAGCTGTTTTTT. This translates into CASSYSSGATGELFF.

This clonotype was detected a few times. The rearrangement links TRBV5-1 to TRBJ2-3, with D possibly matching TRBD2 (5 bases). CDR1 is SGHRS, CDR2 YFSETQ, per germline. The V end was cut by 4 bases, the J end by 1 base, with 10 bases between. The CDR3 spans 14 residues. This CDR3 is CASSPGIRTDTQYF. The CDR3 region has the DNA TGCGCCAGCAGCCCGGGGATCCGCACAGATACGCAGTATTTT.

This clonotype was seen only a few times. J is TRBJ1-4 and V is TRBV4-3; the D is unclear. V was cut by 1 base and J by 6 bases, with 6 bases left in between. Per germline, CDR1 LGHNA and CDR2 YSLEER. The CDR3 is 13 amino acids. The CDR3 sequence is CASSQVSYEKLFF. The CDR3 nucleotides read TGCGCCAGCAGCCAAGTTTCGTATGAAAAACTGTTTTTT.

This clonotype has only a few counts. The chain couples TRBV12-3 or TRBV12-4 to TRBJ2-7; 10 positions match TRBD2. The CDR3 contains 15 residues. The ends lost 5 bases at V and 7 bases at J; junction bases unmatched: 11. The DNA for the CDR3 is TGTGCCAGCAGTCCCTTAGCGGGAGGCACGGGGGAGCAGTACTTC. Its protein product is CASSPLAGGTGEQYF.

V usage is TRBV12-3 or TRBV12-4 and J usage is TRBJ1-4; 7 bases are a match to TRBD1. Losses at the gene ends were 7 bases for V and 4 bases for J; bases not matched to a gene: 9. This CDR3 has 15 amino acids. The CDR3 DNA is TGTGCCAGCAAGAAGGGGACAGTCTTTAATGAAAAACTGTTTTTT. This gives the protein CASKKGTVFNEKLFF.

For the CDR3, the DNA is TGTGCCAGCAGCGCGAGGACAGGTAGCTCCTATAATTCACCCCTCCACTTT. Its translation: CASSARTGSSYNSPLHF. The V gene is TRBV9, the J gene TRBJ1-6, with TRBD1 identical over 7 bases. Germline loops: CDR1 SGDLS, CDR2 YYNGEE. The CDR3 totals 17 residues. J gave up 0 bases and V 3 bases, and 6 bases lay outside the gene matches.

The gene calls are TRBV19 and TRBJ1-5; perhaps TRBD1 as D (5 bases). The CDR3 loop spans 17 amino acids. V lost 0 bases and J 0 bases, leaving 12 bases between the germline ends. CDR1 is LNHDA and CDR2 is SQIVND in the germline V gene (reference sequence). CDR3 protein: CASSIDPPGNSNQPQHF. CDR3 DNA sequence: TGTGCCAGTAGTATAGACCCACCAGGGAATAGCAATCAGCCCCAGCATTTT.

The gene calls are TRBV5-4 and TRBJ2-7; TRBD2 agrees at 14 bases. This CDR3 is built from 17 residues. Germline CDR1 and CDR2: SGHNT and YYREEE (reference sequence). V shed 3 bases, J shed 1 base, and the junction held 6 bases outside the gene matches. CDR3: CASSWGLAGVGSYEQYF. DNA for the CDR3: TGTGCCAGCAGCTGGGGACTAGCGGGAGTCGGGTCCTACGAGCAGTACTTC.

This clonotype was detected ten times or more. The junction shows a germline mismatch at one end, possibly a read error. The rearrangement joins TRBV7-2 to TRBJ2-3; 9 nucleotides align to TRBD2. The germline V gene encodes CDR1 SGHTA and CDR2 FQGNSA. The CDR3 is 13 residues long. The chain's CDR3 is CASSRGAGLAIAF. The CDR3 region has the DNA TGTGCCAGCAGCAGAGGGGCGGGACTAGCCATTGCCTTT.

The CDR3 here is CASSWDSSYEQYF. The CDR3 DNA follows: TGTGCCAGCAGCTGGGACAGCTCCTACGAGCAGTACTTC. The chain recombines TRBV27 with TRBJ2-7; 7 bases line up with TRBD1. V was pared by 6 bases and J by 0 bases, with 2 bases of the junction left unmatched. This CDR3 has 13 residues. CDR1 and CDR2 from the germline V gene are MNHEY and SMNVEV (reference sequence).

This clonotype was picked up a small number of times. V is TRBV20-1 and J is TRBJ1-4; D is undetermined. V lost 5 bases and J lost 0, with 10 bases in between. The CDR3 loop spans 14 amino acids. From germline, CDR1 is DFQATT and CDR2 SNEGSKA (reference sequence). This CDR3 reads CSALRGPTNEKLFF. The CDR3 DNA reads TGCAGTGCTCTCCGAGGGCCAACTAATGAAAAACTGTTTTTT.

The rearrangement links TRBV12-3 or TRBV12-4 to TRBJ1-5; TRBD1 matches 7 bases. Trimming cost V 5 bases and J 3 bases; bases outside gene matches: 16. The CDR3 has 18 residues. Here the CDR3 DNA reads TGTGCCAGCAGTCGACAGGGTGCCCCACCCCTGCTCAATCAGCCCCAGCATTTT. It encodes CASSRQGAPPLLNQPQHF.

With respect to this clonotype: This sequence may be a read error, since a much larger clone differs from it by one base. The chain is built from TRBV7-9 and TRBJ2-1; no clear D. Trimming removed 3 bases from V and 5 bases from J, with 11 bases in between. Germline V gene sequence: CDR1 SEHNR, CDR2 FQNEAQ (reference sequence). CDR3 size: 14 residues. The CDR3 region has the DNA TGTGCCAGCAGCTTGGGCGGAACAAACAATGAGCAGTTCTTC. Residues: CASSLGGTNNEQFF. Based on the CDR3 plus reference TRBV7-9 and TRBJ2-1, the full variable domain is DTGVSQNPRHKITKRGQNVTFRCDPISEHNRLYWYRQTLGQGPEFLTYFQNEAQLEKSRLLSDRFSAERPKGSFSTLEIQRTEQGDSAMYLCASSLGGTNNEQFFGPGTRLTVL.

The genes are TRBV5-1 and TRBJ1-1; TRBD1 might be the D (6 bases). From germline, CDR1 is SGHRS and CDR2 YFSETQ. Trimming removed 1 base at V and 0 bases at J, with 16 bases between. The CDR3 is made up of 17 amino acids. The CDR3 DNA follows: TGCGCCAGCAGCTTGTTAATCACAGGGAAAATGAACACTGAAGCTTTCTTT. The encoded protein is CASSLLITGKMNTEAFF.

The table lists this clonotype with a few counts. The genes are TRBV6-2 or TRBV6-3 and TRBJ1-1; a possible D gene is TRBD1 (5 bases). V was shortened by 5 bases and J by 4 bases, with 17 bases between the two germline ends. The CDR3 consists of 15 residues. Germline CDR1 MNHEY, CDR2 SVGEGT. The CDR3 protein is CASSGQTGEVTEAFF. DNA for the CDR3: TGTGCCAGCAGTGGCCAAACGGGGGAGGTCACTGAAGCTTTCTTT.

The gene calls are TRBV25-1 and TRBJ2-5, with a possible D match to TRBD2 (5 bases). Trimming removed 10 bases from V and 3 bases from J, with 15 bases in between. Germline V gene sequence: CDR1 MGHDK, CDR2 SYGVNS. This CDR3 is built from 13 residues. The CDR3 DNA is TGTGCCACCGCACAAACTAGGAAAGAGACCCAGTACTTC. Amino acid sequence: CATAQTRKETQYF.

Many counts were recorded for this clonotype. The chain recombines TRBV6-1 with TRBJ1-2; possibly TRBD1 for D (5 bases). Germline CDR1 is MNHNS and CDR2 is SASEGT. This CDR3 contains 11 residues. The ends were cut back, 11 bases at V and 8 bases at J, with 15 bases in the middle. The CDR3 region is CAAGEGSGYTF. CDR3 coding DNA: TGTGCCGCGGGGGAGGGGAGCGGCTACACCTTC.